A selection of T cell receptor beta chains follows, all from one sample in a study of OX40 agonist ivuxolimab in advanced cancers. The data were produced by immunoSEQ multiplex PCR, yet TCRdb's version contains in-frame clones alone and is incomplete. The profile shows about 82,000 clones, over 80% of them singletons. Sequencing was performed on CD4+ or CD8+ T cells sorted from blood, taken in a trial of the OX40 agonist ivuxolimab. The receptors derive from an adult with an advanced solid tumor such as melanoma, head and neck, liver or kidney cancer. CDR3s leave out the opening cysteine and the closing phenylalanine or tryptophan. The order of the fields is J gene, V gene, CDR3 protein.

j_call: TRBJ1-2
v_call: TRBV5-1
cdr3_aa: ASSPQAPGTTYGYT

j_call: TRBJ2-7
v_call: TRBV15
cdr3_aa: ATSREGGAYEQY

j_call: TRBJ2-7
v_call: TRBV7-2
cdr3_aa: ASSLASSGNYEQY

j_call: TRBJ1-1
v_call: TRBV4-2
cdr3_aa: ASSQDRGRDTEAF

j_call: TRBJ2-7
v_call: TRBV15
cdr3_aa: ATSRFGQGQYEQY

j_call: TRBJ2-5
v_call: TRBV18
cdr3_aa: ASSQAGAETQY

j_call: TRBJ2-5
v_call: TRBV7-2
cdr3_aa: ATKPSFREETQY

j_call: TRBJ1-2
v_call: TRBV30
cdr3_aa: AWFDRGNYGYT

j_call: TRBJ1-1
v_call: TRBV18
cdr3_aa: ASSRGPGQNTEAF

j_call: TRBJ1-6
v_call: TRBV6-4
cdr3_aa: ASSGRDSLTNSPLH

j_call: TRBJ2-7
v_call: TRBV5-5
cdr3_aa: ASSLSGGLHNYEQY

j_call: TRBJ2-2
v_call: TRBV6-4
cdr3_aa: ASSPSPGTSGATGELF

j_call: TRBJ1-2
v_call: TRBV5-1
cdr3_aa: ASSQTGVGYGYT

j_call: TRBJ1-5
v_call: TRBV7-8
cdr3_aa: ASSLGRNGQPQH

j_call: TRBJ1-5
v_call: TRBV19
cdr3_aa: ASSKGGTGRNQPQH

j_call: TRBJ1-2
v_call: TRBV6-6
cdr3_aa: ASSYLQGAPYGYT

j_call: TRBJ2-7
v_call: TRBV4-2
cdr3_aa: ASSPGTSGGLRSHEQY

j_call: TRBJ1-3
v_call: TRBV5-1
cdr3_aa: ASSPGQSSGNTIY

j_call: TRBJ2-3
v_call: TRBV4-1
cdr3_aa: ASSQAAVGDTQY

j_call: TRBJ2-5
v_call: TRBV30
cdr3_aa: AWSVGTNTYEETQY

j_call: TRBJ1-4
v_call: TRBV5-1
cdr3_aa: ASSQDRARGEKLF

j_call: TRBJ2-5
v_call: TRBV19
cdr3_aa: ASSIQGSGQETQY

j_call: TRBJ2-6
v_call: TRBV6-5
cdr3_aa: ASSRDSGANVLT

j_call: TRBJ2-2
v_call: TRBV7-7
cdr3_aa: ASSSFRGGTGELF

j_call: TRBJ2-2
v_call: TRBV7-9
cdr3_aa: ASSLGTGRTGELF

j_call: TRBJ2-7
v_call: TRBV18
cdr3_aa: ASSPPGQGNNEQY

j_call: TRBJ2-7
v_call: TRBV7-8
cdr3_aa: ASSLIAAYEQY

j_call: TRBJ1-3
v_call: TRBV18
cdr3_aa: ASSVTGDGNTIY

j_call: TRBJ2-7
v_call: TRBV18
cdr3_aa: ASSPPVRAAEEQY

j_call: TRBJ2-3
v_call: TRBV7-3
cdr3_aa: ASREAGLGTDTQY

j_call: TRBJ2-2
v_call: TRBV7-3
cdr3_aa: ASSQGWTGELF

j_call: TRBJ1-6
v_call: TRBV6-6
cdr3_aa: ASSYEGAYNSPLH

j_call: TRBJ2-2
v_call: TRBV4-1
cdr3_aa: ASGQVGSSGELF

j_call: TRBJ1-1
v_call: TRBV6-4
cdr3_aa: ASGVCGDTEAF

j_call: TRBJ1-1
v_call: TRBV10-3
cdr3_aa: AIRRGTENTEAF

j_call: TRBJ2-5
v_call: TRBV19
cdr3_aa: ASSRGRGQETQY

j_call: TRBJ2-7
v_call: TRBV4-2
cdr3_aa: ASSLQGRNEQY

j_call: TRBJ1-5
v_call: TRBV6-5
cdr3_aa: ASSYDGYSNQPQH

j_call: TRBJ2-4
v_call: TRBV27
cdr3_aa: ASSFSIAKNIQY

j_call: TRBJ2-7
v_call: TRBV6-1
cdr3_aa: ASSVRTGGSYEQY

j_call: TRBJ2-7
v_call: TRBV7-3
cdr3_aa: ASSLTGGAYEQY

j_call: TRBJ1-5
v_call: TRBV18
cdr3_aa: ASSPRDRIGQPQH

j_call: TRBJ1-4
v_call: TRBV5-8
cdr3_aa: ASSAGTATNEKLF

j_call: TRBJ1-1
v_call: TRBV7-9
cdr3_aa: ASSLSGTEAF

j_call: TRBJ2-3
v_call: TRBV12-5
cdr3_aa: ASGTDTRDS

j_call: TRBJ1-5
v_call: TRBV6-6
cdr3_aa: ASNGQGFNQPQH

j_call: TRBJ1-6
v_call: TRBV5-1
cdr3_aa: ASSPSRGGSPLH

j_call: TRBJ1-1
v_call: TRBV6-5
cdr3_aa: ASSYSTVTEAF

j_call: TRBJ2-1
v_call: TRBV19
cdr3_aa: ASSIFTYNEQF

j_call: TRBJ2-7
v_call: TRBV7-2
cdr3_aa: ASSPPNWAVTGEQY

j_call: TRBJ1-1
v_call: TRBV23-1
cdr3_aa: ASSPLMGWAF

j_call: TRBJ2-1
v_call: TRBV25-1
cdr3_aa: ASSESGTVLNEQF

j_call: TRBJ2-5
v_call: TRBV7-2
cdr3_aa: ASSINRGGETQY